Listed below are T cell receptor beta chains from one sample, sequenced in a study of neurological immune-mediated disorders. One entry per CDR3 protein results from TCRdb running MiXCR on the 5' RACE reads. There are more than 100,000 distinct CDR3 sequences in the sample; roughly a tenth occur only once, and around 3.3% lies in the top ten. Sequences were obtained from PBMCs. These receptors all stem from a female donor with HTLV-1-associated myelopathy (HAM/TSP). Both conserved end residues are part of each CDR3. The D gene is left open where the match is weak. Clone size is stated in some rows and not others, as once, few, many or a class when expanded.

d_call j_call clone_size v_call cdr3_aa cdr3_nt
. TRBJ2-5 many TRBV21-1 CASSQNRDRGQETQYF TGTGCCAGCAGCCAAAACCGGGACAGGGGCCAAGAGACCCAGTACTTC
TRBD1 TRBJ1-5 many TRBV28 CASSSLQGGNQPQHF TGTGCCAGCAGTTCGCTACAGGGGGGCAATCAGCCCCAGCATTTT
. TRBJ2-4 many TRBV12-3/TRBV12-4 CASSLGGGFLVQYF TGTGCCAGCAGTTTAGGTGGGGGTTTTTTGGTTCAGTACTTC
TRBD1 TRBJ2-7 many TRBV7-9 CASTPAGTDSSYEQYF TGTGCCAGCACCCCAGCCGGGACAGATAGCTCCTACGAGCAGTACTTC
. TRBJ2-3 many TRBV7-9 CASSFLSTDTQYF TGTGCCAGCAGCTTTCTTAGCACAGATACGCAGTATTTT
. TRBJ2-3 many TRBV7-8 CASQRGFTQYF TGTGCCAGCCAACGAGGGTTTACGCAGTATTTT
. TRBJ1-2 many TRBV5-6 CASSLGGGYGYTF TGTGCCAGCAGCCTCGGAGGAGGATATGGCTACACCTTC
TRBD2 TRBJ2-5 many TRBV5-1 CASSLTSASQETQYF TGCGCCAGCAGCTTGACTAGCGCTTCACAAGAGACCCAGTACTTC
TRBD2 TRBJ2-1 many TRBV12-3/TRBV12-4 CASSLAFLASGDNEQFF TGTGCCAGCAGTTTAGCGTTTTTGGCTAGCGGGGACAATGAGCAGTTCTTC
. TRBJ2-4 many TRBV5-1 CASSSGPGAKNIQYF TGCGCCAGCAGCTCGGGACCAGGGGCCAAAAACATTCAGTACTTC
. TRBJ1-2 few TRBV10-2 CASSDWPPYGYTF TGCGCCAGCAGTGACTGGCCGCCGTATGGCTACACCTTC
TRBD1 TRBJ1-4 many TRBV5-1 CASSQQGLNEKLFF TGCGCCAGCAGCCAACAGGGGCTTAATGAAAAACTGTTTTTT
. TRBJ1-1 many TRBV6-1 CASTVGLLNTEAFF TGTGCCAGCACGGTGGGACTTCTGAACACTGAAGCTTTCTTT
TRBD2 TRBJ2-7 few TRBV28 CASSFFGLAGVQYF TGTGCCAGCAGTTTCTTTGGACTAGCGGGGGTGCAGTACTTC
TRBD1 TRBJ2-2 few TRBV28 CASSFPGTGIAGELFF TGTGCCAGCAGTTTCCCCGGGACAGGGATCGCCGGGGAGCTGTTTTTT
TRBD2 TRBJ2-2 many TRBV6-6 CASSYGLAVGELFF TGTGCCAGCAGTTATGGACTAGCAGTCGGGGAGCTGTTTTTT
. TRBJ2-7 many TRBV28 CASSLFKAGPEQYF TGTGCCAGCAGTTTATTCAAAGCAGGGCCCGAGCAGTACTTC
. TRBJ1-1 many TRBV12-3/TRBV12-4 CASTSGFGTEAFF TGTGCCAGCACTTCAGGGTTCGGCACTGAAGCTTTCTTT
. TRBJ1-3 . TRBV2 CASRPWTSPGNTIYF TGTGCCAGCAGACCTTGGACATCTCCTGGAAACACCATATATTTT
TRBD2 TRBJ2-1 . TRBV28 CAIKEERGGPFMCEQFF TGTGCCATCAAAGAGGAGCGGGGGGGCCCCTTTATGTGTGAGCAGTTCTTC
TRBD2 TRBJ2-3 few TRBV19 CASTFAGGHTDTQYF TGTGCGAGTACTTTCGCGGGGGGGCACACAGATACGCAGTATTTT
. TRBJ2-3 few TRBV20-1 CSFPGVGVSDTQYF TGCAGTTTCCCAGGGGTAGGGGTTTCAGATACGCAGTATTTT
. TRBJ1-5 many TRBV4-1 CASSPISGMEYRQPQHF TGCGCCAGCAGCCCTATAAGCGGGATGGAGTATCGTCAGCCCCAGCATTTT
. TRBJ2-7 many TRBV27 CASSSAYSEQYF TGTGCCAGCAGCTCGGCCTATTCCGAGCAGTACTTC
TRBD1 TRBJ2-7 many TRBV29-1 CSVEDLTGDSYEQYF TGCAGCGTTGAAGATCTAACAGGGGACTCCTACGAGCAGTACTTC
TRBD2 TRBJ2-7 many TRBV4-1 CASSQDVGLAGYEQYF TGCGCCAGCAGCCAAGATGTGGGGCTAGCGGGTTACGAGCAGTACTTC
. TRBJ2-2 many TRBV14 CASSHAGELFF TGTGCCAGCAGCCATGCCGGGGAGCTGTTTTTT
. TRBJ2-3 few TRBV20-1 CSAHPTGTSTDTQYF TGCAGTGCTCACCCGACAGGGACTAGCACAGATACGCAGTATTTT
TRBD2 TRBJ2-7 many TRBV12-3/TRBV12-4 CASSSRTSGGNYEQYF TGTGCCAGCAGTTCCAGGACTAGCGGGGGGAACTACGAGCAGTACTTC
. TRBJ1-6 many TRBV7-9 CASGVEEGSPLHF TGTGCCAGCGGCGTCGAGGAAGGGTCACCCCTCCACTTT
. TRBJ2-2 many TRBV7-2 CASSPIDGELFF TGTGCCAGCAGCCCAATCGATGGGGAGCTGTTTTTT
. TRBJ2-1 many TRBV20-1 CSALRPRGSSYNEQFF TGCAGTGCTCTAAGGCCTAGGGGAAGCTCCTACAATGAGCAGTTCTTC
. TRBJ2-2 few TRBV20-1 CSARPGTLNTGELFF TGCAGTGCTAGACCCGGGACATTGAACACCGGGGAGCTGTTTTTT
TRBD2 TRBJ2-1 many TRBV20-1 CSAIERGGYNEQFF TGCAGTGCCATAGAGCGGGGGGGCTACAATGAGCAGTTCTTC
. TRBJ2-1 many TRBV10-1 CASAHPGTNEQFF TGCGCCAGCGCCCACCCCGGAACGAATGAGCAGTTCTTC
TRBD2 TRBJ2-3 . TRBV20-1 CIAIRLADNTDTQYF TGCATTGCTATACGACTAGCGGATAACACAGATACGCAGTATTTT
. TRBJ2-7 . TRBV5-6 CASSAAASLEYF TGTGCCAGCAGCGCCGCCGCCTCGTTGGAGTACTTC
TRBD1 TRBJ2-5 . TRBV18 CASLPGTGEETQYF TGTGCCAGCTTACCGGGCACAGGGGAGGAGACCCAGTACTTC
TRBD2 TRBJ2-1 few TRBV12-3/TRBV12-4 CASSPQGLAGNNEQFF TGTGCCAGCAGTCCCCAAGGACTAGCGGGGAACAATGAGCAGTTCTTC
. TRBJ2-7 many TRBV5-5 CASSLMTTVGEQYF TGTGCCAGCAGCCTGATGACCACGGTCGGCGAGCAGTACTTC
. TRBJ1-5 many TRBV5-1 CASSKDWDNQPQHF TGCGCCAGCAGCAAGGACTGGGACAATCAGCCCCAGCATTTT
. TRBJ2-7 . TRBV20-1 CSARPWGRGLTYEQYF TGCAGTGCTAGACCCTGGGGCAGGGGACTTACCTACGAGCAGTACTTC
TRBD1 TRBJ2-1 many TRBV20-1 CSAIPGQVKFSYNEQFF TGCAGTGCTATCCCGGGACAGGTAAAATTCTCCTACAATGAGCAGTTCTTC
TRBD1 TRBJ2-2 many TRBV29-1 CSVEDFGGQGYTGELFF TGCAGCGTTGAAGATTTTGGGGGACAGGGATACACCGGGGAGCTGTTTTTT
. TRBJ2-5 . TRBV5-1 CASSFQSRGETQYF TGCGCCAGCAGCTTTCAAAGTAGGGGAGAGACCCAGTACTTC